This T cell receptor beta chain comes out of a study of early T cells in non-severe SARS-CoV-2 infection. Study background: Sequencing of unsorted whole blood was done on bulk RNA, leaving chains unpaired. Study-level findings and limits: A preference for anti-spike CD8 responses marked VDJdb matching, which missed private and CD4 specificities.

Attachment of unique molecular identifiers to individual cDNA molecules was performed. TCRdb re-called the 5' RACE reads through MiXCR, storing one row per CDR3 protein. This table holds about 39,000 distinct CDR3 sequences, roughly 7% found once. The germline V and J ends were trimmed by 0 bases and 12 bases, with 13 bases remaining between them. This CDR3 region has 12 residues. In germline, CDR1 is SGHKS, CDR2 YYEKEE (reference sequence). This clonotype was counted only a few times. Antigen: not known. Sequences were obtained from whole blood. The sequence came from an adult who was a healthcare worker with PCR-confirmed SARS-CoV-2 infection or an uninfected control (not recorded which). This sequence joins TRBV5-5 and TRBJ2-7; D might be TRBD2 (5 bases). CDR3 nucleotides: TGTGCCAGCAGCTTGGTGAGGGAAAGAACGTACTTC. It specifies CASSLVRERTYF.